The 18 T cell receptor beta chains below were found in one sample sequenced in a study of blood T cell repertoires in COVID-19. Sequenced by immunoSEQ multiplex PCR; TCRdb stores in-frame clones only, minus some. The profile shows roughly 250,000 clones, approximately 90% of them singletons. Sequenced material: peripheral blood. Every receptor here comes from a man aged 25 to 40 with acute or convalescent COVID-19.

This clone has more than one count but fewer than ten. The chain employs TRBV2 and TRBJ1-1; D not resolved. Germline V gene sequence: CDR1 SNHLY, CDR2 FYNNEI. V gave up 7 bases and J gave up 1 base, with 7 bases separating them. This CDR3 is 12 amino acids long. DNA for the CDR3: TGTGCCAGCAATCCTTGGAACACTGAAGCTTTCTTT. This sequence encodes CASNPWNTEAFF. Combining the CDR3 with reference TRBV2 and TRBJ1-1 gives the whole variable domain EPEVTQTPSHQVTQMGQEVILRCVPISNHLYFYWYRQILGQKVEFLVSFYNNEISEKSEIFDDQFSVERPDGSNFTLKIRSTKLEDSAMYFCASNPWNTEAFFGQGTRLTVV.

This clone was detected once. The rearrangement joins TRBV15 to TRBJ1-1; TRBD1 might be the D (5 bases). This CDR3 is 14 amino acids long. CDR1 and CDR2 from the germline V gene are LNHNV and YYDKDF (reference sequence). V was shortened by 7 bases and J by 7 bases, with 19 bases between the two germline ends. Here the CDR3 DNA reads TGTGCCACCAAGGCGGGACGAAGCACCGTTGAAGCTTTCTTT. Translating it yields CATKAGRSTVEAFF.

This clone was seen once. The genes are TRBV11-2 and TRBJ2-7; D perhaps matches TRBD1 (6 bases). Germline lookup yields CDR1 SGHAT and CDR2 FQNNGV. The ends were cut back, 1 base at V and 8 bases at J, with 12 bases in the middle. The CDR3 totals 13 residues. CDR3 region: CASSLGRQGQQYF. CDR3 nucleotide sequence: TGTGCCAGCAGCTTAGGTCGGCAGGGGCAGCAGTACTTC.

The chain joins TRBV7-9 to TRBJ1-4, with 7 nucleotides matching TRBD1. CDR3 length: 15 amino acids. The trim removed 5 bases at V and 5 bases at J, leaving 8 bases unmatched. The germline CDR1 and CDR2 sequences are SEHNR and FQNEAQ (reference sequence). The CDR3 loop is CASSDYRGINEKLFF. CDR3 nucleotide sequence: TGTGCCAGCAGCGATTACAGGGGAATCAATGAAAAACTGTTTTTT.

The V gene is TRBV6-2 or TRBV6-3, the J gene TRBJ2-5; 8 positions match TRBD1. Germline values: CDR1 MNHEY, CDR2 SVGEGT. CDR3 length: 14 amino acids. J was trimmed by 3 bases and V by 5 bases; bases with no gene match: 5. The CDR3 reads CASSHGTGKETQYF. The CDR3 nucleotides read TGTGCCAGCAGTCACGGGACAGGCAAAGAGACCCAGTACTTC.

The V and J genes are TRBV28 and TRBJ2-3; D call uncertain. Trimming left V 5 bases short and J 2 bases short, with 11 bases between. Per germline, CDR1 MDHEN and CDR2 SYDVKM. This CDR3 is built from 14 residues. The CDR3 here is CASSPGTPTDTQYF. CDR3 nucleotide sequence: TGTGCCAGCAGTCCAGGCACGCCCACAGATACGCAGTATTTT. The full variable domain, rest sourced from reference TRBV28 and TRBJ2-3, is DVKVTQSSRYLVKRTGEKVFLECVQDMDHENMFWYRQDPGLGLRLIYFSYDVKMKEKGDIPEGYSVSREKKERFSLILESASTNQTSMYLCASSPGTPTDTQYFGPGTRLTVL.

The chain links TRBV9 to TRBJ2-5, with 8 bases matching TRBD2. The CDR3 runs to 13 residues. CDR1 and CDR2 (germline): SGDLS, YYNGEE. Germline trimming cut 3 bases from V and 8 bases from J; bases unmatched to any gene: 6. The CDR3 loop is CASSGRTSLTQYF. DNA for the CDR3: TGTGCCAGCAGCGGCCGGACTAGCCTCACCCAGTACTTC.

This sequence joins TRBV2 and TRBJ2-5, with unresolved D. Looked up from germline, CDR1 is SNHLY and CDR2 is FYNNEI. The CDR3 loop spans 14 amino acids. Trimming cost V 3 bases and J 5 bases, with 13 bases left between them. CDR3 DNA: TGTGCCAGCAGTGATGCCCAGTCTTGGGAGACCCAGTACTTC. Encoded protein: CASSDAQSWETQYF.

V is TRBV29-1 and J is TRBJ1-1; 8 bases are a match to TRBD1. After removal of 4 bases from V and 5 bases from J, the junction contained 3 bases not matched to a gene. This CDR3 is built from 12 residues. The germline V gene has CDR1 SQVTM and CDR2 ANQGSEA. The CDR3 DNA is TGCAGCGTTGCAGGGGGCGAGACTGAAGCTTTCTTT. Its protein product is CSVAGGETEAFF.

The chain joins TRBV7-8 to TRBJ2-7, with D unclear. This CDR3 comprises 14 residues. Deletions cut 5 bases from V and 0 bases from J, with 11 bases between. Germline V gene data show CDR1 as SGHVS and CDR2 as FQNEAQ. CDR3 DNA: TGTGCCAGCAGCCGCAGTGTTCCCTCCTACGAGCAGTACTTC. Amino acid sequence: CASSRSVPSYEQYF.

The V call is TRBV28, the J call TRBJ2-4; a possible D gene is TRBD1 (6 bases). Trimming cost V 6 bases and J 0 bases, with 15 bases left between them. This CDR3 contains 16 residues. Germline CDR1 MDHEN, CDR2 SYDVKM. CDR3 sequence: CASRPTGIGAKNIQYF. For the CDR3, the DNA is TGTGCCAGCAGGCCTACAGGGATAGGAGCCAAAAACATTCAGTACTTC.

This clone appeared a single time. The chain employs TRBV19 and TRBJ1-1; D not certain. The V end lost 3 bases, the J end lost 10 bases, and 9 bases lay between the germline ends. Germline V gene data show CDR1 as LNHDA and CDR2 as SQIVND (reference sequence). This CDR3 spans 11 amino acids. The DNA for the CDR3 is TGTGCCAGTAGTATTAGGAGAGGAGCTTTCTTT. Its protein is CASSIRRGAFF. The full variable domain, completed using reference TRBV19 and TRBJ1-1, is DGGITQSPKYLFRKEGQNVTLSCEQNLNHDAMYWYRQDPGQGLRLIYYSQIVNDFQKGDIAEGYSVSREKKESFPLTVTSAQKNPTAFYLCASSIRRGAFFGQGTRLTVV.

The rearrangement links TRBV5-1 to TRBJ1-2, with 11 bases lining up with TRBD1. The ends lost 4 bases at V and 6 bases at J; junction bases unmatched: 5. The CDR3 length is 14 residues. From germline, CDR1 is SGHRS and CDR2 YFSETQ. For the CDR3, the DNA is TGCGCCAGCAGCGGGACAGGGGGGCCCCATGGCTACACCTTC. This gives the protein CASSGTGGPHGYTF.

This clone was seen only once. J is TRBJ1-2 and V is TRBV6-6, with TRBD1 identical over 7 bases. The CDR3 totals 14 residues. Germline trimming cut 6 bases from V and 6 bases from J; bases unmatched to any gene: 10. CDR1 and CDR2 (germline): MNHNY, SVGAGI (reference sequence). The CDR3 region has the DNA TGTGCCAGCAGCCCAGGGGGTGGGCAGCATGGCTACACCTTC. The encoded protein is CASSPGGGQHGYTF.

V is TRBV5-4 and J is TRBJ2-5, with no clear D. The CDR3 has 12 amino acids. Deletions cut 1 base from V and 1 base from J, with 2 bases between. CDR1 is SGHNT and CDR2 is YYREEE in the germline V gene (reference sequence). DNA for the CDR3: TGTGCCAGCAGCTTGCGCCAAGAGACCCAGTACTTC. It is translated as CASSLRQETQYF.

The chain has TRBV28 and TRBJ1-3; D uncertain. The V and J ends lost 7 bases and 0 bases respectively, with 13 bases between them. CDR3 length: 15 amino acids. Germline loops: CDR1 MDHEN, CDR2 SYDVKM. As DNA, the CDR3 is TGTGCCAGCACCGTCGCGGGTCTCTCTGGAAACACCATATATTTT. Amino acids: CASTVAGLSGNTIYF. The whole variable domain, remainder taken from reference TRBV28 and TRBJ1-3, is DVKVTQSSRYLVKRTGEKVFLECVQDMDHENMFWYRQDPGLGLRLIYFSYDVKMKEKGDIPEGYSVSREKKERFSLILESASTNQTSMYLCASTVAGLSGNTIYFGEGSWLTVV.

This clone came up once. The CDR3 DNA follows: TGCGCCAGCAGCCTGGGGGACAGGCGGAATGAAAAACTGTTTTTT. Amino acid sequence: CASSLGDRRNEKLFF. The chain links TRBV4-1 to TRBJ1-4; 8 bases line up with TRBD1. The ends lost 4 bases at V and 5 bases at J; junction bases unmatched: 6. CDR1 is MGHRA, CDR2 YSYEKL, per germline. This CDR3 contains 15 residues.

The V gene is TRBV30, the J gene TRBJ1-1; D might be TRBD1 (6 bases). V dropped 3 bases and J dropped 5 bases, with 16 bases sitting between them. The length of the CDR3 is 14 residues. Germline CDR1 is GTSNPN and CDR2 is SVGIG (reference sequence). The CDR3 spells CAWSPHRERTEAFF. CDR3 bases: TGTGCCTGGAGCCCCCACAGGGAGAGGACTGAAGCTTTCTTT.